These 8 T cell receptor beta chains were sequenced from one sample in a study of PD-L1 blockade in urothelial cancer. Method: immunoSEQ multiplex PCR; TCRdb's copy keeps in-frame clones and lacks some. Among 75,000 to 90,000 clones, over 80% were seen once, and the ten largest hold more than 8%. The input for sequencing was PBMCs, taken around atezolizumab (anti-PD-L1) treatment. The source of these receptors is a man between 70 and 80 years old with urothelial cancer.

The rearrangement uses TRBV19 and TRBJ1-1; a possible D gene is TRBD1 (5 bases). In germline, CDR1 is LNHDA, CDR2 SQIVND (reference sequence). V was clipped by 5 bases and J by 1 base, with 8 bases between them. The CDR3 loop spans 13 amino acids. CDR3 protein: CASSLDRNTEAFF. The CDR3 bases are TGTGCCAGTAGTCTCGACAGGAACACTGAAGCTTTCTTT.

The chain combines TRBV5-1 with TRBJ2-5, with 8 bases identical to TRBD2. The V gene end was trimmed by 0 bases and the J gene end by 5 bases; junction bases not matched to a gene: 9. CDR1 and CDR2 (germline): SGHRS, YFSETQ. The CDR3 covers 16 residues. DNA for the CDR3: TGCGCCAGCAGCTTGGTTAGCGGGGCCGAATCCGAGACCCAGTACTTC. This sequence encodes CASSLVSGAESETQYF.

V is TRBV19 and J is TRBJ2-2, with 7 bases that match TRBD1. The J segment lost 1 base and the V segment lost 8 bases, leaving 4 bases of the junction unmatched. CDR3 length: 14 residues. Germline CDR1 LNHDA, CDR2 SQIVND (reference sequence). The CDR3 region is CASRAGGNTGELFF. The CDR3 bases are TGTGCCAGTCGGGCAGGGGGGAACACCGGGGAGCTGTTTTTT.

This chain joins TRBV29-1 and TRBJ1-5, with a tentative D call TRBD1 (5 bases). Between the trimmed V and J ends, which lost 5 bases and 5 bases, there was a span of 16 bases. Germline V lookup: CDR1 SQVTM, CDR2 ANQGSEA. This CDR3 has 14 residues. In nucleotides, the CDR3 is TGCAGCGTTAGCGGGGGGAGGGGAGATCAGCCCCAGCATTTT. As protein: CSVSGGRGDQPQHF.

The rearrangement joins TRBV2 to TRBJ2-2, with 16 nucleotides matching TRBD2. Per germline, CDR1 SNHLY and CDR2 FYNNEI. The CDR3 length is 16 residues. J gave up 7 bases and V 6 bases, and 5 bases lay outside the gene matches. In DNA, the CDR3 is TGTGCCAGCAGCGCGGGACTAGCGGGAGGGAACGGGGAGCTGTTTTTT. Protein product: CASSAGLAGGNGELFF. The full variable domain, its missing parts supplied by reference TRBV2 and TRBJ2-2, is EPEVTQTPSHQVTQMGQEVILRCVPISNHLYFYWYRQILGQKVEFLVSFYNNEISEKSEIFDDQFSVERPDGSNFTLKIRSTKLEDSAMYFCASSAGLAGGNGELFFGEGSRLTVL.

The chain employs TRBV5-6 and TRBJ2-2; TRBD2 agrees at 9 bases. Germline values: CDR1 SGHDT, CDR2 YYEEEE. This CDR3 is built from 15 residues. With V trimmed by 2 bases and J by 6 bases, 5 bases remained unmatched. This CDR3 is CASSFLAGDPGELFF. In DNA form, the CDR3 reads TGTGCCAGCAGCTTTTTAGCGGGGGACCCCGGGGAGCTGTTTTTT.

The CDR3 is CASSRDRVQETQYF. CDR3 DNA sequence: TGTGCCAGCAGTCGAGACAGGGTACAAGAGACCCAGTACTTC. The rearrangement uses TRBV28 and TRBJ2-5, with TRBD1 matching over 7 bases. Germline V gene data show CDR1 as MDHEN and CDR2 as SYDVKM. The CDR3 consists of 14 residues. V lost 5 bases to trimming and J lost 2 bases; unmatched junction nucleotides: 5.

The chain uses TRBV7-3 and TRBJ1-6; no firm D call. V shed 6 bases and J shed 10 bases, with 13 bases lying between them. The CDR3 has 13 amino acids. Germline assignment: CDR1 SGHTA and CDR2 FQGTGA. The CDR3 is CASSFGRESPLHF. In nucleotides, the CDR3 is TGTGCCAGCAGTTTCGGGAGGGAATCACCCCTCCACTTT. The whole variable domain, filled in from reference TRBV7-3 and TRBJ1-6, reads GAGVSQTPSNKVTEKGKYVELRCDPISGHTALYWYRQSLGQGPEFLIYFQGTGAADDSGLPNDRFFAVRPEGSVSTLKIQRTERGDSAVYLCASSFGRESPLHFGNGTRLTVT.